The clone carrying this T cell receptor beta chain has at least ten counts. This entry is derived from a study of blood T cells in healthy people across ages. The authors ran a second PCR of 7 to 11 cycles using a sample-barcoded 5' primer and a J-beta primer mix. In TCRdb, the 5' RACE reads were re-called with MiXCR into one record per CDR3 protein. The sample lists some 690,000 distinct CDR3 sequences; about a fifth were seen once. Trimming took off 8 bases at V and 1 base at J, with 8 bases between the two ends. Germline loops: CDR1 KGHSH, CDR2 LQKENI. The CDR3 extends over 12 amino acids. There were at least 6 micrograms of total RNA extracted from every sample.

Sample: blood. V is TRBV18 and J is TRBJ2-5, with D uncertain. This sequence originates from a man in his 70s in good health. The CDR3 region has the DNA TGTGCCAGCAGCCCTAGCCAAGAGACCCAGTACTTC. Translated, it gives CASSPSQETQYF.